These 28 T cell receptor beta chains were sequenced from one sample in a study of T cell responses to AZD1222 COVID-19 vaccine. The table came from immunoSEQ multiplex PCR; TCRdb's copy has only in-frame clones and leaves some out. This table holds about 56,000 clones, roughly 85% found once. This sample comprised peripheral blood, obtained on day 0 of AZD1222 vaccination. The receptor set was obtained from an adult in good health.

This clone showed up just a few times. The chain is built from TRBV5-5 and TRBJ1-1; TRBD1 is a possible D gene (6 bases). This CDR3 comprises 13 residues. The germline CDR1 and CDR2 sequences are SGHKS and YYEKEE (reference sequence). V was clipped by 3 bases and J by 0 bases, with 6 bases between them. CDR3 in amino acids: CASSWTVNTEAFF. In DNA, the CDR3 is TGTGCCAGCAGCTGGACAGTGAACACTGAAGCTTTCTTT.

The chain joins TRBV4-2 to TRBJ2-3; unclear D gene. This CDR3 is built from 15 residues. Trimming took off 6 bases at V and 2 bases at J, with 15 bases between the two ends. The germline gives CDR1 LGHNA, CDR2 YNFKEQ. The DNA for the CDR3 is TGTGCCAGCAGTCCTACCACCGTAGACACAGATACGCAGTATTTT. It encodes CASSPTTVDTDTQYF.

The chain joins TRBV10-3 to TRBJ1-5; D ambiguous. Germline CDR1 and CDR2: ENHRY and SYGVKD. V gave up 4 bases and J gave up 2 bases, with 9 bases separating them. The CDR3 runs 14 residues. The CDR3 sequence: CAISVNEGNQPQHF. CDR3 nucleotides: TGTGCCATCAGTGTCAACGAAGGCAATCAGCCCCAGCATTTT.

This clone was seen just once. This chain joins TRBV14 and TRBJ2-3; D is perhaps TRBD2 (5 bases). Trimming removed 1 base from V and 2 bases from J, with 7 bases in between. The CDR3 totals 14 residues. Per the germline V gene, CDR1 is SGHDN and CDR2 is FVKESK. The CDR3 loop is CASSQGRYTDTQYF. The CDR3 coding sequence is TGTGCCAGCAGCCAAGGGAGGTACACAGATACGCAGTATTTT.

The rearrangement joins TRBV7-3 to TRBJ2-3, with D tentatively TRBD1 (6 bases). CDR1 and CDR2 from the germline V gene are SGHTA and FQGTGA. Trimming took off 5 bases at V and 0 bases at J, with 12 bases between the two ends. The CDR3 consists of 15 residues. CDR3 nucleotide sequence: TGTGCCAGCAGCCCCGGGACAATCAGCACAGATACGCAGTATTTT. Translating gives CASSPGTISTDTQYF.

V usage is TRBV7-2 and J usage is TRBJ2-3; 16 bases agree with TRBD2. The CDR3 has 17 amino acids. V shed 7 bases and J 2 bases; nucleotides not matched to a gene: 6. CDR1 SGHTA and CDR2 FQGNSA come from the germline V gene. The CDR3 sequence: CASTPGLAGGTTDTQYF. The CDR3 bases are TGTGCCAGCACCCCGGGACTAGCGGGGGGGACCACAGATACGCAGTATTTT.

V usage is TRBV6-5 and J usage is TRBJ1-6; D is perhaps TRBD1 (5 bases). V lost 0 bases, J lost 4 bases, and 7 bases lay in between. This CDR3 is built from 15 residues. Germline loops: CDR1 MNHEY, CDR2 SVGAGI. The CDR3, as DNA: TGTGCCAGCAGTTACTCATCAGGGTATAATTCACCCCTCCACTTT. Amino acids: CASSYSSGYNSPLHF.

The sample holds a few counts of this clone. The CDR3 loop is CASSFFLRVPSGTYNEQFF. The CDR3 coding sequence is TGTGCCAGCAGCTTCTTTCTTCGAGTTCCTAGCGGGACCTACAATGAGCAGTTCTTC. The chain employs TRBV7-8 and TRBJ2-1, with 9 bases that match TRBD2. V shed 3 bases, J shed 2 bases, and the junction held 14 bases outside the gene matches. The CDR3 spans 19 residues. Per germline, CDR1 SGHVS and CDR2 FQNEAQ.

The V call is TRBV6-6, the J call TRBJ1-1, with 9 bases matching TRBD1. Per the germline V gene, CDR1 is MNHNY and CDR2 is SVGAGI (reference sequence). CDR3 size: 13 residues. J was trimmed by 8 bases and V by 5 bases; bases with no gene match: 6. The CDR3 spells CASSGTGSYEAFF. The CDR3 bases are TGTGCCAGCAGTGGGACAGGGTCATACGAAGCTTTCTTT.

This chain links TRBV5-6 with TRBJ2-1, with TRBD1 matching over 8 bases. CDR3 length equals 13 residues. V shed 4 bases and J 9 bases; nucleotides not matched to a gene: 6. CDR1 is SGHDT, CDR2 YYEEEE, per germline. CDR3 coding DNA: TGTGCCAGCAGCATTAACAGGGGGACTGAGCAGTTCTTC. It specifies CASSINRGTEQFF.

The gene calls are TRBV24-1 and TRBJ2-2; D gene ambiguous. The germline gives CDR1 KGHDR, CDR2 SFDVKD. The V end was cut by 9 bases, the J end by 2 bases, with 15 bases between. The CDR3 covers 15 residues. As DNA, the CDR3 is TGTGCCACCTCTACAAGGCAGCCAAACACCGGGGAGCTGTTTTTT. It yields the protein CATSTRQPNTGELFF.

This chain joins TRBV7-8 and TRBJ2-1; 7 bases fit TRBD1. J was trimmed by 4 bases and V by 8 bases; bases with no gene match: 5. Germline loops: CDR1 SGHVS, CDR2 FQNEAQ. This CDR3 spans 13 amino acids. The CDR3 spells CASQGVYYNEQFF. The CDR3 region has the DNA TGTGCCAGCCAGGGGGTGTATTACAATGAGCAGTTCTTC.

The chain recombines TRBV5-8 with TRBJ2-5; possible D gene TRBD2, 5 bases. V shed 0 bases and J shed 2 bases, with 8 bases lying between them. The length of the CDR3 is 14 residues. Germline V gene sequence: CDR1 SGHTS, CDR2 YDEGEE. The CDR3 region is CASSLESGQETQYF. The CDR3 DNA reads TGTGCCAGCAGCTTGGAGAGCGGTCAAGAGACCCAGTACTTC.

This clone has only one observation. The V and J genes are TRBV9 and TRBJ2-2; no reliable D call. The germline gives CDR1 SGDLS, CDR2 YYNGEE. The CDR3 contains 14 residues. V was trimmed by 5 bases and J by 2 bases, leaving 10 bases between them. CDR3 DNA: TGTGCCAGCAGGCGAACTGAAAACACCGGGGAGCTGTTTTTT. Encoded protein: CASRRTENTGELFF. The complete variable domain, with remaining parts taken from reference TRBV9 and TRBJ2-2, reads DSGVTQTPKHLITATGQRVTLRCSPRSGDLSVYWYQQSLDQGLQFLIQYYNGEERAKGNILERFSAQQFPDLHSELNLSSLELGDSALYFCASRRTENTGELFFGEGSRLTVL.

The chain combines TRBV29-1 with TRBJ1-1; no definite D call. Trimming pared 3 bases from V and 0 bases from J, leaving 8 bases between. This CDR3 comprises 13 residues. The germline V gene encodes CDR1 SQVTM and CDR2 ANQGSEA. In nucleotides, the CDR3 is TGCAGCGTTGACCCAGCTCTGAACACTGAAGCTTTCTTT. This encodes CSVDPALNTEAFF.

The chain carries TRBV29-1 and TRBJ2-3; TRBD1 aligns across 10 bases. This CDR3 is 16 amino acids long. Per the germline V gene, CDR1 is SQVTM and CDR2 is ANQGSEA. In nucleotides, the CDR3 is TGCAGTTCCTCCCCCGGGACAGGGGTGGGTACAGATACGCAGTATTTT. Protein: CSSSPGTGVGTDTQYF.

The rearrangement links TRBV6-5 to TRBJ2-2; D is possibly TRBD2 (6 bases). This CDR3 region has 12 residues. Trimming shortened V by 8 bases and J by 8 bases, and 12 bases separated the two germline ends. CDR1 is MNHEY, CDR2 SVGAGI, per germline. The CDR3 bases are TGTGCCAGCGGATTTGCGGGAGGGGAGCTGTTTTTT. Translating gives CASGFAGGELFF.

The chain couples TRBV18 to TRBJ2-3; D remains ambiguous. With 6 bases removed from V and 1 base from J, the gap between germline ends came to 11 bases. Germline CDR1 is KGHSH and CDR2 is LQKENI. The CDR3 is made up of 14 amino acids. CDR3 residues: CASSVRTGTDTQYF. In DNA, the CDR3 is TGTGCCAGCTCTGTAAGAACTGGCACAGATACGCAGTATTTT.

The chain carries TRBV11-2 and TRBJ2-7; tentative D call: TRBD2 (6 bases). V lost 1 base and J 2 bases, leaving 12 bases between the germline ends. The CDR3 contains 15 residues. From germline, CDR1 is SGHAT and CDR2 FQNNGV. The CDR3 sequence: CASSLVMREAYEQYF. CDR3 in DNA: TGTGCCAGCAGCTTAGTGATGAGGGAGGCCTACGAGCAGTACTTC.

V is TRBV6-5 and J is TRBJ2-3; D is perhaps TRBD2 (5 bases). V was pared by 10 bases and J by 5 bases, with 7 bases between. The CDR3 totals 10 residues. CDR1 MNHEY and CDR2 SVGAGI come from the germline V gene. The CDR3 protein is CATRGDTQYF. CDR3 DNA: TGTGCCACCCGGGGAGATACGCAGTATTTT.

The rearrangement links TRBV5-1 to TRBJ2-3; D is unclear. Trimming removed 7 bases at V and 2 bases at J, with 14 bases between. The CDR3 covers 14 residues. Germline values: CDR1 SGHRS, CDR2 YFSETQ. The CDR3 nucleotides read TGCGCCAGCGGCTGGAGTCAGTTCACAGATACGCAGTATTTT. This gives the protein CASGWSQFTDTQYF.

The genes are TRBV30 and TRBJ2-6; D is unclear. Trimming left V 0 bases short and J 5 bases short, with 8 bases between. This CDR3 region has 14 residues. Germline V CDR1 and CDR2: GTSNPN, SVGIG (reference sequence). In DNA, the CDR3 is TGTGCCTGGAGTGTGGGTGGGAGGGCCAACGTCCTGACTTTC. Translating gives CAWSVGGRANVLTF. Based on the CDR3 plus reference TRBV30 and TRBJ2-6, the full variable domain is SQTIHQWPATLVQPVGSPLSLECTVEGTSNPNLYWYRQAAGRGLQLLFYSVGIGQISSEVPQNLSASRPQDRQFILSSKKLLLSDSGFYLCAWSVGGRANVLTFGAGSRLTVL.

V usage is TRBV11-2 and J usage is TRBJ2-1; D possibly corresponds to TRBD1 (5 bases). Trimming left V 5 bases short and J 10 bases short, with 15 bases between. The CDR3 is 13 amino acids. Germline lookup yields CDR1 SGHAT and CDR2 FQNNGV. DNA for the CDR3: TGTGCCAGCAGCCCTTCTGACAGACGGGAGCAGTTCTTC. It encodes CASSPSDRREQFF.

This clone has just a few counts. The chain has TRBV19 and TRBJ2-1, with 10 bases matching TRBD1. The V segment lost 3 bases and the J segment 9 bases; nucleotides outside the gene matches: 2. The germline V gene encodes CDR1 LNHDA and CDR2 SQIVND (reference sequence). The CDR3 loop spans 13 amino acids. The CDR3 sequence is CASSMGQGSEQFF. CDR3 nucleotides: TGTGCCAGTAGTATGGGACAGGGGTCTGAGCAGTTCTTC.

Here the CDR3 reads CSTYGGQVSSYNEQFF. The DNA for the CDR3 is TGCAGCACCTATGGGGGACAGGTTAGCTCCTACAATGAGCAGTTCTTC. This sequence joins TRBV29-1 and TRBJ2-1; 8 positions agree with TRBD1. The junction had 12 bases not matched to a gene; V was cut back by 8 bases and J by 0 bases. CDR3 size: 16 residues. The germline V gene encodes CDR1 SQVTM and CDR2 ANQGSEA.

The chain carries TRBV18 and TRBJ1-6; 7 nucleotides match TRBD1. V gave up 9 bases and J gave up 11 bases; unmatched junction bases: 10. The CDR3 is 13 residues long. The germline gives CDR1 KGHSH, CDR2 LQKENI. The CDR3 region is CASRQGDVTPLHF. CDR3 nucleotide sequence: TGTGCCAGTCGACAGGGAGACGTTACACCCCTCCACTTT.

This chain joins TRBV7-9 and TRBJ2-3; TRBD1 agrees at 9 bases. Germline V gene sequence: CDR1 SEHNR, CDR2 FQNEAQ (reference sequence). V lost 0 bases, J lost 4 bases, and 5 bases stayed unmatched. The CDR3 contains 16 residues. CDR3 coding DNA: TGTGCCAGCAGCTTAGCGCGGGGACAGGGATCAGATACGCAGTATTTT. Protein: CASSLARGQGSDTQYF.

The chain employs TRBV25-1 and TRBJ2-2; unclear D gene. The CDR3 has 13 residues. Looked up from germline, CDR1 is MGHDK and CDR2 is SYGVNS. V gave up 3 bases and J gave up 5 bases, with 7 bases separating them. The CDR3 loop is CASSDWGTGELFF. In nucleotides, the CDR3 is TGTGCCAGCAGTGACTGGGGAACCGGGGAGCTGTTTTTT.